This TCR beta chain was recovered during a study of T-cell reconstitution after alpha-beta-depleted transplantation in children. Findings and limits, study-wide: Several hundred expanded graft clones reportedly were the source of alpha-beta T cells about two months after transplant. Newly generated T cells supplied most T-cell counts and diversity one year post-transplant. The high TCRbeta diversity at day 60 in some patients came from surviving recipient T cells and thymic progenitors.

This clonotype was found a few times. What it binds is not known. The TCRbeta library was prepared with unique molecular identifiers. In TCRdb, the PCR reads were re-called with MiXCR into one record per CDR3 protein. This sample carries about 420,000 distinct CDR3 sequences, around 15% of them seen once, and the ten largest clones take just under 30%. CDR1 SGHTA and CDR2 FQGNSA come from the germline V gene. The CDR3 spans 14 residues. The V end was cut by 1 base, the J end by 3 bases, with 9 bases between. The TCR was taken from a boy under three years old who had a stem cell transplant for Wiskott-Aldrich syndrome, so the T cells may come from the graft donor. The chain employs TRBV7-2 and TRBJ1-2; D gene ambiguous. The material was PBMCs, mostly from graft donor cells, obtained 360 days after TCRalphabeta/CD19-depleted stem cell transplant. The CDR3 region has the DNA TGTGCCAGCAGCTTAGGATACTGGGACTATGGCTACACCTTC. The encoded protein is CASSLGYWDYGYTF. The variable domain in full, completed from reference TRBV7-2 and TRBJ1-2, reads GAGVSQSPSNKVTEKGKDVELRCDPISGHTALYWYRQSLGQGLEFLIYFQGNSAPDKSGLPSDRFSAERTGGSVSTLTIQRTQQEDSAVYLCASSLGYWDYGYTFGSGTRLTVV.